The rows below give T cell receptor beta chains drawn from one sample of a study of blood T cell repertoires in COVID-19. Profiling relied on immunoSEQ multiplex PCR, and the TCRdb table lists in-frame clones only, not all of them. This sample has about 150,000 clones; around 80% occur once, and the top ten carry about 39%. Sequenced: peripheral blood. These receptors all come from a human donor in a cohort sampled during active COVID-19. Each CDR3 is given with its conserved first and last residue. D genes are given only for firm matches. Clone size is given for some rows only: seen once, a few or many times, or a class if the clone is expanded.

13,-,TRBV5-1,TRBJ1-1,few,CASSFQGDTEAFF,TGCGCCAGCAGCTTCCAAGGGGACACTGAAGCTTTCTTT
13,-,TRBV4-3,TRBJ1-1,-,CASSQESVTEAFF,TGCGCCAGCAGCCAAGAATCCGTTACTGAAGCTTTCTTT
14,-,TRBV5-4,TRBJ1-6,-,CASSLGRRDSPLHF,TGTGCCAGCAGCTTGGGAAGGAGGGATTCACCCCTCCACTTT
13,TRBD1,TRBV2,TRBJ1-5,-,CASSATGVQPQHF,TGTGCCAGCAGTGCTACAGGGGTTCAGCCCCAGCATTTT
13,-,TRBV19,TRBJ2-5,-,CATSRGAGETQYF,TGTGCCACCTCCCGGGGGGCGGGAGAGACCCAGTACTTC
12,-,TRBV10-3,TRBJ2-2,-,CAITRSAGELFF,TGTGCCATCACTCGGTCGGCCGGGGAGCTGTTTTTT
13,-,TRBV11-3,TRBJ1-2,-,CASSDLTGNGYTF,TGTGCCAGCAGCGACCTTACCGGGAATGGCTACACCTTC
14,TRBD2,TRBV6-2/TRBV6-3,TRBJ2-7,-,CASSYGLAGYEQYF,TGTGCCAGCAGTTACGGACTAGCGGGCTACGAGCAGTACTTC
16,TRBD1,TRBV7-8,TRBJ1-2,-,CASSLTPTGDLYGYTF,TGTGCCAGCAGCTTAACCCCAACAGGGGACCTCTATGGCTACACCTTC
12,-,TRBV28,TRBJ1-1,-,CASVRGVTEAFF,TGTGCCAGCGTCAGGGGCGTCACTGAAGCTTTCTTT
14,-,TRBV15,TRBJ1-2,-,CATSRDVADYGYTF,TGTGCCACCAGCAGAGATGTGGCGGACTATGGCTACACCTTC
13,-,TRBV12-3/TRBV12-4,TRBJ1-2,-,CASSFGVTHGYTF,TGTGCCAGCAGTTTCGGGGTTACCCATGGCTACACCTTC
13,-,TRBV6-5,TRBJ2-5,-,CASIRVQGETQYF,TGTGCCAGCATACGGGTTCAGGGAGAGACCCAGTACTTC
15,-,TRBV4-2,TRBJ1-1,-,CASSQDGGINTEAFF,TGTGCCAGCAGCCAAGATGGCGGGATTAACACTGAAGCTTTCTTT
16,TRBD1,TRBV9,TRBJ1-4,-,CASSETGGLTNEKLFF,TGTGCCAGCAGCGAGACAGGGGGACTAACTAATGAAAAACTGTTTTTT
14,-,TRBV11-2,TRBJ2-3,-,CASSLDPGGATQYF,TGTGCCAGCAGCTTAGATCCCGGGGGTGCAACGCAGTATTTT